This record looks at one T cell receptor beta chain sequence and its context. The data belong to a study of blood T cell repertoires in COVID-19. The protocol was immunoSEQ multiplex PCR, while the TCRdb copy is restricted to in-frame clones and leaves out a portion. The sample includes over 35,000 clones, approximately 83% of them seen just once. The J segment lost 3 bases and the V segment lost 7 bases, leaving 11 bases of the junction unmatched. This CDR3 spans 15 amino acids. Germline V lookup: CDR1 LNHDA, CDR2 SQIVND (reference sequence). This chain connects TRBV19 to TRBJ1-2; 7 bases align to TRBD1. This clonotype was obtained from a woman older than 75 with COVID-19, enrolled during active disease. Sequenced: peripheral blood. CDR3 region: CASNPSGTAYYGYTF. Written as DNA, the CDR3 is TGTGCCAGTAACCCGTCCGGGACAGCCTACTATGGCTACACCTTC.